This TCR beta chain was identified during a study of CD8 T cells in Susac syndrome. Roughly 0.5 to 1 ug RNA was reverse transcribed with random hexamers. From the immunoSEQ multiplex PCR reads, TCRdb called clonotypes with MiXCR, one entry per CDR3 protein. Among 150,000 to 180,000 distinct CDR3 sequences listed, over 85% were seen once. This CDR3 has 14 residues. The germline V gene encodes CDR1 LNHDA and CDR2 SQIVND (reference sequence). V was trimmed by 3 bases and J by 8 bases, leaving 14 bases between them. This receptor was taken from a human donor with multiple sclerosis. This chain connects TRBV19 to TRBJ2-1; the D is unclear. The sample taken for sequencing was CD8+ T cells from PBMCs. DNA of the CDR3: TGTGCCAGTAGTATTCTTGCCAGAGCCCATGAGCAGTTCTTC. Its translation is CASSILARAHEQFF.